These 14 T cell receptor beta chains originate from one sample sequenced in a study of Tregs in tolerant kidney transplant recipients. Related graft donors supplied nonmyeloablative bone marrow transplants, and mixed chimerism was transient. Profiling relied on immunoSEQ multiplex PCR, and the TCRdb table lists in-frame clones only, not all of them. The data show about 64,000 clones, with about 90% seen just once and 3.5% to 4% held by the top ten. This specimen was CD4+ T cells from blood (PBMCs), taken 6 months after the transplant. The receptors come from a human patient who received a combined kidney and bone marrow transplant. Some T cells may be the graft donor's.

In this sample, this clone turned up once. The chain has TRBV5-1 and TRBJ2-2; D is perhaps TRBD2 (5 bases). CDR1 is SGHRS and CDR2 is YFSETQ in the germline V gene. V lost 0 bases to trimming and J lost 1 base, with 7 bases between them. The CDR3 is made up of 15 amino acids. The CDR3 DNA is TGCGCCAGCAGCTTGGGGGAGTTGAACACCGGGGAGCTGTTTTTT. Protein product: CASSLGELNTGELFF.

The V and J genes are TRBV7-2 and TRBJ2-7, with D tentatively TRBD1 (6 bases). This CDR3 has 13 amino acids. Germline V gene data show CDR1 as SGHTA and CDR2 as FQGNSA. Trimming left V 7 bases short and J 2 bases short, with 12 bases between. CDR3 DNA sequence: TGTGCCAGCACCGTGACAGGCCCCTACGAGCAGTACTTC. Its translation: CASTVTGPYEQYF.

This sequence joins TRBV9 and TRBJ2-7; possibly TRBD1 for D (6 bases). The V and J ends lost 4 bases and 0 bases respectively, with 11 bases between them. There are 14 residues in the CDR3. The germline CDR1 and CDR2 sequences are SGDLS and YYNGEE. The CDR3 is CASSSRQDSYEQYF. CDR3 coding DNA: TGTGCCAGCAGCTCCAGACAGGACTCCTACGAGCAGTACTTC.

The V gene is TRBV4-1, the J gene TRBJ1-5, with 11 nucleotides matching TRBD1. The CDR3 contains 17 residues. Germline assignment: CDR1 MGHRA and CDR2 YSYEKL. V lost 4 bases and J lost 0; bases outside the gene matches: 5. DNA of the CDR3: TGCGCCAGCAGCCTCGGACAGGGGGCTTATAGCAATCAGCCCCAGCATTTT. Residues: CASSLGQGAYSNQPQHF.

This chain's CDR3 is CASSMDRGRGYTF. DNA of the CDR3: TGTGCCAGCAGCATGGACAGGGGTCGCGGCTACACCTTC. The V gene is TRBV7-2, the J gene TRBJ1-2, with 9 bases matching TRBD1. The CDR3 contains 13 residues. Germline V gene data show CDR1 as SGHTA and CDR2 as FQGNSA. The V segment lost 5 bases and the J segment 8 bases; nucleotides outside the gene matches: 6.

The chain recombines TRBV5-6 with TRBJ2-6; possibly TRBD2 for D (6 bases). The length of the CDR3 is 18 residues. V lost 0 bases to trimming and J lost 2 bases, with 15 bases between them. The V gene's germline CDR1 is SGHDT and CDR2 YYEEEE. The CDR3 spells CASSLGWDSRPGANVLTF. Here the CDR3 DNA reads TGTGCCAGCAGCTTGGGATGGGACTCCCGCCCTGGGGCCAACGTCCTGACTTTC.

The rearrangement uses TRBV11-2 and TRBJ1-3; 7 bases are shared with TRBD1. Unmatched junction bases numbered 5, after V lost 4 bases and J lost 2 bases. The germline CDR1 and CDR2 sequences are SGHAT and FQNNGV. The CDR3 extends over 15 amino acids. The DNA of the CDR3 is TGTGCCAGCAGCTGGACCGGGACAGCTGGAAACACCATATATTTT. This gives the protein CASSWTGTAGNTIYF.

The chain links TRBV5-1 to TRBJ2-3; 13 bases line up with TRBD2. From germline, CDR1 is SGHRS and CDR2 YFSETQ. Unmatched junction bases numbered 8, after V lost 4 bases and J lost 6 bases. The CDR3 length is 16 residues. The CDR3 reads CASSPGLAGASDTQYF. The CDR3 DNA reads TGCGCCAGCAGCCCCGGACTAGCGGGAGCTTCGGATACGCAGTATTTT.

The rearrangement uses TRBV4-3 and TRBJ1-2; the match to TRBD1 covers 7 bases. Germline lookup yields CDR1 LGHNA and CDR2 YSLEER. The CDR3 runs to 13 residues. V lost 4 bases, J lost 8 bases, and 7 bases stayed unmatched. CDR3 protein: CASSRDRVRGYTF. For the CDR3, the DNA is TGCGCCAGCAGCCGAGACAGGGTTCGGGGCTACACCTTC.

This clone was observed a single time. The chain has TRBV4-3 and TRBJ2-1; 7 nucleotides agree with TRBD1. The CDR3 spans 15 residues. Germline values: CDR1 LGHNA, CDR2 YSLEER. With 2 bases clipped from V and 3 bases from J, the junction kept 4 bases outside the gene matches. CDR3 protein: CASSQQAGGYNEQFF. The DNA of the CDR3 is TGCGCCAGCAGCCAACAGGCAGGGGGCTACAATGAGCAGTTCTTC.

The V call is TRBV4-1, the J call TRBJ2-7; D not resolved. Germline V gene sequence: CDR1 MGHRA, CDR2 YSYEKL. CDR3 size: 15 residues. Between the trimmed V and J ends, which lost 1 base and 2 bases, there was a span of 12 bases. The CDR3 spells CASSQGVGDTYEQYF. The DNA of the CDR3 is TGCGCCAGCAGCCAAGGGGTAGGTGACACCTACGAGCAGTACTTC.

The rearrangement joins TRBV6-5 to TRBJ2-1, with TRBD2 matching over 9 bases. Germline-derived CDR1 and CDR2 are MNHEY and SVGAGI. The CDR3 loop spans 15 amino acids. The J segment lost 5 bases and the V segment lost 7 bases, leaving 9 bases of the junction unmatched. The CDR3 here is CASNSGRRTNNEQFF. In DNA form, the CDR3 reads TGTGCCAGCAATAGCGGGAGACGTACTAACAATGAGCAGTTCTTC.

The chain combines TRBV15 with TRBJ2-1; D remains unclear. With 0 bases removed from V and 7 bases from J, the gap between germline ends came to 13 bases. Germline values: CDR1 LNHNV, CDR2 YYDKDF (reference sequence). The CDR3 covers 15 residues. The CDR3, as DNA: TGTGCCACCAGCAGAGATCTCCCCCTCGCGAATGAGCAGTTCTTC. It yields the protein CATSRDLPLANEQFF.

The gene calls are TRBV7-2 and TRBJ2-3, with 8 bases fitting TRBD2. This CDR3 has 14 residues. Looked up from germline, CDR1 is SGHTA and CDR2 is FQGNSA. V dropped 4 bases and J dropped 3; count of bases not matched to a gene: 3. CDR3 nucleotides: TGTGCCAGCAGCTGGACTAGCCGTACAGATACGCAGTATTTT. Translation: CASSWTSRTDTQYF.